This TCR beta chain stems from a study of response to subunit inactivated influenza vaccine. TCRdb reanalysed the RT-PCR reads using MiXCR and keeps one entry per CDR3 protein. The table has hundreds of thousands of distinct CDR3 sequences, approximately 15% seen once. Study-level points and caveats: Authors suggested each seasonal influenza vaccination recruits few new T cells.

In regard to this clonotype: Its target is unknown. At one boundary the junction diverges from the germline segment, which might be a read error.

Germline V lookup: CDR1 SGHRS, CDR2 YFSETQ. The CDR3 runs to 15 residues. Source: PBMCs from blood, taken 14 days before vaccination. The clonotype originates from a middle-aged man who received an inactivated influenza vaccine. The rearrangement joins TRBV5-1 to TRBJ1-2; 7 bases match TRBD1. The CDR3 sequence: CASSRQGIANYGYNF. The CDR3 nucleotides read TGCGCCAGCAGCCGACAGGGAATAGCTAACTATGGCTACAACTTC.